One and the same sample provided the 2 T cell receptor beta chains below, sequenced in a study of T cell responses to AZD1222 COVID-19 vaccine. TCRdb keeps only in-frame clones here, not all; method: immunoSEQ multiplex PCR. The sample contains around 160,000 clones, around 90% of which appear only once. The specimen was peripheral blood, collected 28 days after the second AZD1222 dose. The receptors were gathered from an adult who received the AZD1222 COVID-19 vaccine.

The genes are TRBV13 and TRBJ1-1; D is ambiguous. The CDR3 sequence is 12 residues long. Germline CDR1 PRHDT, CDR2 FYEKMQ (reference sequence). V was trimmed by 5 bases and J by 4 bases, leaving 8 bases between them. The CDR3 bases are TGTGCCAGCAGCCTACGTACCACTGAAGCTTTCTTT. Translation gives CASSLRTTEAFF.

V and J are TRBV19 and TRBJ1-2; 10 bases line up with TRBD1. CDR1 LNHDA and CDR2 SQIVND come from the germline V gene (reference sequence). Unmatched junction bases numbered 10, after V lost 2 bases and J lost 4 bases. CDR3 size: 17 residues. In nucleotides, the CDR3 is TGTGCCAGTAGTATATTCGCGACAGGGGGCAATAGCTATGGCTACACCTTC. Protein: CASSIFATGGNSYGYTF.